This T cell receptor (beta chain) was recovered during a study of blood T cell repertoires in COVID-19. Across the study: The cDNA or gDNA used as material had been derived from T cells, B-cell-depleted T cells, or PBMCs.

Participant ages covered about 18 to 100 years across about 22 US areas. Participants in the exposed group had met a COVID-19 case in the 2 weeks before joining the study. The CDR3 is made up of 16 amino acids. Trimming at V came to 5 bases and at J to 4 bases, leaving 5 bases not matched to a gene. CDR1 SGHTA and CDR2 FQGNSA come from the germline V gene. In the source study's methods: Amplification with reference gene primers provided the estimates of nucleated cell counts. Libraries were prepared by immunoSEQ multiplex PCR; TCRdb keeps only in-frame clonotypes and omits some of them. D and trimming were read from the DNA, whereas the V and J calls and clone size are those reported in that table. Of around 250,000 clones listed, approximately 89% are singletons.

This receptor was obtained from a middle-aged man who had been exposed to COVID-19. The rearrangement links TRBV7-2 to TRBJ2-1; 13 positions agree with TRBD2. The sequenced material came from PBMCs or T cells enriched from blood (not recorded which). The CDR3 is CASSQGLAGLYNEQFF. Written as DNA, the CDR3 is TGTGCCAGCAGCCAGGGACTAGCGGGACTTTACAATGAGCAGTTCTTC.